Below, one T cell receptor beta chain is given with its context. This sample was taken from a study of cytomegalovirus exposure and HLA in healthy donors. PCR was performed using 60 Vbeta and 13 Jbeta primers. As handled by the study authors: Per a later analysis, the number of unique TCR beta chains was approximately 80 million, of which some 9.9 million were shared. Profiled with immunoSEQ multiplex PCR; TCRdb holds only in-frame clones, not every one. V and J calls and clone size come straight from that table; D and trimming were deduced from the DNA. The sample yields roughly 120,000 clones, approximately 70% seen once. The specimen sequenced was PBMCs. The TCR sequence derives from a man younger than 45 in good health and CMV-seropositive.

CDR3 in DNA: TGCGCCAGCAGCCCGCTCGGGACAGAGAATGAAAAACTGTTTTTT. As protein: CASSPLGTENEKLFF. This chain uses TRBV5-1 with TRBJ1-4; 7 nucleotides line up with TRBD1. The J segment lost 5 bases and the V segment lost 4 bases, leaving 8 bases of the junction unmatched. The germline V gene encodes CDR1 SGHRS and CDR2 YFSETQ. The CDR3 sequence is 15 residues long.